These 27 T cell receptor beta chains were sequenced from one sample in a study of post-analysis software for immune sequencing data. Antigens of these TCRs are unknown. TCR beta cDNA libraries had unique molecular identifiers. TCRdb recomputed calls from the PCR reads with MiXCR, one row per CDR3 protein. The sample includes hundreds of thousands of distinct CDR3 sequences, less than 35% of them seen just once. Study-level findings and limits: Patients showed TRBV5-6, TRBV5-1 and TRBV20-1 among five TRBV segments more frequent than in controls.

Sequenced material: blood. The receptors originated from a girl aged 5-17 years with multiple sclerosis.

This clonotype has just a few counts. V gene TRBV20-1 combines with J gene TRBJ2-1, with TRBD2 matching 10 bases. CDR3 length: 17 residues. Germline V gene data show CDR1 as DFQATT and CDR2 as SNEGSKA (reference sequence). V gave up 4 bases and J gave up 2 bases; unmatched junction bases: 11. The CDR3 DNA reads TGCAGTGCTAAAAAGGCTAGCGGGAGTTCCCCCTACAATGAGCAGTTCTTC. This gives the protein CSAKKASGSSPYNEQFF.

The rearrangement joins TRBV24-1 to TRBJ2-1, with TRBD1 matching 8 bases. In germline, CDR1 is KGHDR, CDR2 SFDVKD. The CDR3 spans 17 residues. V lost 1 base, J lost 5 bases, and 9 bases stayed unmatched. CDR3 sequence reads: CATSDLLTGEGNNEQFF. In DNA, the CDR3 is TGTGCCACCAGTGATTTACTGACAGGGGAAGGGAACAATGAGCAGTTCTTC.

The DNA of the CDR3 is TGTGCCAGCAGCCCAGGACTTTTTTCGGATGAGCAGTACTTC. Protein sequence: CASSPGLFSDEQYF. V gene TRBV7-9 combines with J gene TRBJ2-7; TRBD2 might be the D (5 bases). The CDR3 runs 14 residues. Germline V gene lookup returns CDR1 SEHNR and CDR2 FQNEAQ (reference sequence). The germline V and J ends were trimmed by 5 bases and 7 bases, with 18 bases remaining between them.

In its sample, this clonotype was seen once. The genes are TRBV5-1 and TRBJ2-5; possibly TRBD1 for D (5 bases). The ends were cut back, 8 bases at V and 1 base at J, with 15 bases in the middle. CDR3 length: 14 residues. Germline-derived CDR1 and CDR2 are SGHRS and YFSETQ. The CDR3 is CASRTLGRQETQYF. The CDR3 DNA reads TGCGCCAGTCGAACATTGGGGCGCCAAGAGACCCAGTACTTC.

The chain has TRBV28 and TRBJ1-4, with 7 nucleotides matching TRBD1. The CDR3 totals 14 residues. V gave up 7 bases and J gave up 7 bases; unmatched junction bases: 9. From germline, CDR1 is MDHEN and CDR2 SYDVKM. The CDR3 here is CASKKGQRGEKLFF. The CDR3 DNA reads TGTGCCAGCAAGAAGGGACAGAGGGGTGAAAAACTGTTTTTT.

This sequence joins TRBV20-1 and TRBJ2-7, with no clear D. In germline, CDR1 is DFQATT, CDR2 SNEGSKA (reference sequence). V lost 6 bases and J 1 base, leaving 16 bases between the germline ends. This CDR3 has 14 amino acids. CDR3 sequence reads: CSALTLRVSYEQYF. CDR3 bases: TGCAGTGCCCTGACCCTAAGAGTATCCTACGAGCAGTACTTC.

This clonotype was seen more than once but under ten times. J is TRBJ2-1 and V is TRBV29-1; 14 bases fit TRBD2. J lost 8 bases, V lost 4 bases, and 4 bases had no gene match. This CDR3 region has 14 residues. Germline V gene data show CDR1 as SQVTM and CDR2 as ANQGSEA. CDR3 sequence reads: CSVGLAGGFDEQFF. As DNA, the CDR3 is TGCAGCGTTGGACTAGCGGGAGGGTTCGATGAGCAGTTCTTC.

The rearrangement links TRBV7-2 to TRBJ2-2; the match to TRBD2 covers 9 bases. The germline V gene has CDR1 SGHTA and CDR2 FQGNSA. The CDR3 sequence is 16 residues long. Trimming took 5 bases from V and 4 from J; bases not matched to a gene: 8. The CDR3 nucleotides read TGTGCCAGCAGCACCCGACTAGCGGCCTCCACCGGGGAGCTGTTTTTT. Amino acid sequence: CASSTRLAASTGELFF. Using reference TRBV7-2 and TRBJ2-2 for the parts outside the CDR3, the full variable domain is GAGVSQSPSNKVTEKGKDVELRCDPISGHTALYWYRQSLGQGLEFLIYFQGNSAPDKSGLPSDRFSAERTGGSVSTLTIQRTQQEDSAVYLCASSTRLAASTGELFFGEGSRLTVL.

The chain is built from TRBV7-2 and TRBJ2-4; D is unresolved. Matching the DNA end better, TRBJ2-7 makes the J call doubtful. Germline V gene data show CDR1 as SGHTA and CDR2 as FQGNSA. This CDR3 spans 14 amino acids. Written as DNA, the CDR3 is TGTGCCAGCAGCTCAGAAGGTTCGTCACCCGAGCAGTACTTC. It encodes CASSSEGSSPEQYF.

The chain has TRBV4-3 and TRBJ2-3; D is perhaps TRBD1 (6 bases). The CDR3 is 15 amino acids. Trimming shortened V by 0 bases and J by 5 bases, and 12 bases separated the two germline ends. Germline CDR1 is LGHNA and CDR2 is YSLEER. Here the CDR3 reads CASSQDVTGKDTQYF. CDR3 in DNA: TGCGCCAGCAGCCAAGATGTAACAGGGAAAGATACGCAGTATTTT.

This clonotype was observed a few times. The rearrangement uses TRBV5-1 and TRBJ2-5; TRBD1 might be the D (5 bases). The V end lost 0 bases, the J end lost 0 bases, and 12 bases lay between the germline ends. This CDR3 has 16 amino acids. The germline CDR1 and CDR2 sequences are SGHRS and YFSETQ. CDR3 sequence reads: CASSLGRQPNQETQYF. The CDR3 bases are TGCGCCAGCAGCTTGGGCCGACAGCCGAACCAAGAGACCCAGTACTTC.

Note on this clonotype: A read error may be the cause here, since a much bigger clone is one base away. The rearrangement uses TRBV5-5 and TRBJ2-7; weak D call: TRBD1 (5 bases). The J call may not be correct, given that the DNA end is closer to TRBJ2-4. In germline, CDR1 is SGHKS, CDR2 YYEKEE (reference sequence). CDR3 length: 14 amino acids. The CDR3 is CASSLGVAENIQYF. In nucleotides, the CDR3 is TGTGCCAGCAGTTTAGGGGTGGCCGAAAACATTCAGTACTTC.

The chain is built from TRBV5-1 and TRBJ2-3; D remains unclear. The germline V gene has CDR1 SGHRS and CDR2 YFSETQ. V lost 3 bases and J 4 bases, leaving 12 bases between the germline ends. This CDR3 is built from 14 residues. The CDR3 loop reads CASSSSTRSDTQYF. The CDR3 DNA is TGCGCCAGCAGCTCCTCGACACGTTCAGATACGCAGTATTTT.

The chain has TRBV20-1 and TRBJ1-6, with no clear D. CDR1 is DFQATT and CDR2 is SNEGSKA in the germline V gene (reference sequence). The CDR3 is made up of 15 amino acids. The germline V and J ends were trimmed by 1 base and 6 bases, with 13 bases remaining between them. The CDR3 region is CSARGFADGNSPLHF. CDR3 DNA: TGCAGTGCTAGAGGATTTGCGGACGGTAATTCACCCCTCCACTTT.

CDR3 bases: TGTGCCAGCAGAAGAGGACAGCTCTACGAGCAGTACTTC. Its translation is CASRRGQLYEQYF. The chain has TRBV27 and TRBJ2-7, with D tentatively TRBD1 (6 bases). Germline CDR1 reads MNHEY; CDR2 reads SMNVEV (reference sequence). The V end lost 6 bases, the J end lost 3 bases, and 12 bases lay between the germline ends. The CDR3 loop spans 13 amino acids.

This clonotype has only one observation. V usage is TRBV3-1 and J usage is TRBJ2-5, with a weak D call TRBD1 (6 bases). The J call may be incorrect, as the DNA end agrees better with TRBJ2-7. The CDR3 length is 15 residues. The V gene's germline CDR1 is LGHDT and CDR2 YNNKEL (reference sequence). The CDR3 region is CASSQGPGATYEQYF. The CDR3 bases are TGTGCCAGCAGCCAAGGCCCAGGGGCGACCTACGAGCAGTACTTC.

The rearrangement links TRBV9 to TRBJ2-5, with D uncertain. Trimming shortened V by 0 bases and J by 4 bases, and 13 bases separated the two germline ends. This CDR3 has 15 residues. CDR1 SGDLS and CDR2 YYNGEE come from the germline V gene. The CDR3 region is CASSVEGFLGETQYF. The CDR3 nucleotides read TGTGCCAGCAGCGTAGAGGGATTTCTGGGAGAGACCCAGTACTTC. Using reference TRBV9 and TRBJ2-5 for the parts outside the CDR3, the full variable domain is DSGVTQTPKHLITATGQRVTLRCSPRSGDLSVYWYQQSLDQGLQFLIQYYNGEERAKGNILERFSAQQFPDLHSELNLSSLELGDSALYFCASSVEGFLGETQYFGPGTRLLVL.

The chain joins TRBV29-1 to TRBJ2-1; D possibly corresponds to TRBD2 (5 bases). Per germline, CDR1 SQVTM and CDR2 ANQGSEA. Trimming took off 3 bases at V and 0 bases at J, with 15 bases between the two ends. The length of the CDR3 is 16 residues. The CDR3 protein is CSVDVPGKSSYNEQFF. For the CDR3, the DNA is TGCAGCGTTGATGTGCCCGGGAAGAGCTCCTACAATGAGCAGTTCTTC.

This clonotype was found a few times. The V gene is TRBV4-1, the J gene TRBJ2-3; D is ambiguous. Germline assignment: CDR1 MGHRA and CDR2 YSYEKL. The V end was cut by 3 bases, the J end by 0 bases, with 4 bases between. The CDR3 has 13 residues. This CDR3 reads CASSHGSTDTQYF. CDR3 coding DNA: TGCGCCAGCAGCCACGGGAGCACAGATACGCAGTATTTT.

In DNA form, the CDR3 reads TGTGCCAGCACAGGAGGAAGGGGGGATCAGCCCCAGCATTTT. Protein product: CASTGGRGDQPQHF. The chain has TRBV2 and TRBJ1-5, with a possible D match to TRBD1 (6 bases). V was clipped by 7 bases and J by 5 bases, with 15 bases between them. Germline V gene lookup returns CDR1 SNHLY and CDR2 FYNNEI. The length of the CDR3 is 14 residues.

The chain is built from TRBV20-1 and TRBJ2-5; 14 bases agree with TRBD2. The CDR3 spans 14 residues. Trimming removed 6 bases from V and 4 bases from J; junction bases left unmatched: 4. Germline assignment: CDR1 DFQATT and CDR2 SNEGSKA (reference sequence). DNA for the CDR3: TGCAGTGCAAGGACTAGCGGGGGGTCAGAGACCCAGTACTTC. Its translation: CSARTSGGSETQYF.

The chain joins TRBV11-2 to TRBJ2-3; D is unclear. There are 17 residues in the CDR3. V was shortened by 1 base and J by 6 bases, with 20 bases between the two germline ends. Looked up from germline, CDR1 is SGHAT and CDR2 is FQNNGV. CDR3 DNA sequence: TGTGCCAGCAGCTTAGGGCCTGCGGTAACGGTACGGGATACGCAGTATTTT. Amino acid sequence: CASSLGPAVTVRDTQYF.

The table lists this clonotype with a few counts. The junction departs from germline at one end; a sequencing error may be responsible. CDR3 protein: CSAEGGETQYF. The CDR3 DNA reads as TGCAGCGCTGAAGGAGGAGAGACCCAGTACTTC. This chain links TRBV29-1 with TRBJ2-5; TRBD2 is a possible D gene (5 bases). Germline CDR1 SQVTM, CDR2 ANQGSEA. The CDR3 extends over 11 amino acids.

The chain has TRBV5-1 and TRBJ2-7; TRBD2 aligns across 14 bases. CDR1 SGHRS and CDR2 YFSETQ come from the germline V gene. The CDR3 is 16 amino acids. J was trimmed by 5 bases and V by 4 bases; bases with no gene match: 8. CDR3 sequence: CASSPGLAGVTNEQYF. The DNA of the CDR3 is TGCGCCAGCAGCCCGGGACTAGCGGGAGTTACCAACGAGCAGTACTTC.

This clonotype was detected a few times. The chain employs TRBV5-1 and TRBJ1-1; a weak D match, TRBD1 (5 bases). V lost 4 bases to trimming and J lost 5 bases, with 15 bases between them. This CDR3 is built from 14 residues. The germline V gene encodes CDR1 SGHRS and CDR2 YFSETQ. In DNA form, the CDR3 reads TGCGCCAGCAGCCGCACGGGGCCGGGTACTGAAGCTTTCTTT. This translates into CASSRTGPGTEAFF.

This clonotype appeared a few times. The chain carries TRBV20-1 and TRBJ1-4; D uncertain. V lost 1 base and J 0 bases, leaving 9 bases between the germline ends. The CDR3 sequence is 15 residues long. Germline V gives CDR1 DFQATT, CDR2 SNEGSKA (reference sequence). CDR3 coding DNA: TGCAGTGCTAGAGTACAGCGAGCAACTAATGAAAAACTGTTTTTT. Its protein is CSARVQRATNEKLFF.

This chain uses TRBV3-1 with TRBJ2-5; tentatively, D is TRBD1 or TRBD2 (5 bases each). Germline V gene lookup returns CDR1 LGHDT and CDR2 YNNKEL (reference sequence). The CDR3 covers 13 residues. The V and J ends lost 0 bases and 11 bases respectively, with 13 bases between them. Here the CDR3 reads CASSQDLLGEQYF. DNA of the CDR3: TGTGCCAGCAGCCAAGATCTCTTGGGGGAGCAGTACTTC.